This entry describes one TCR beta chain. Its antigen remains unknown. The record originates from a study of Ad26.COV2.S vaccination and SARS-CoV-2 variants. Study background: Participants got Ad26.COV2.S intramuscularly, once or twice 56 days apart. Overall study results and limits: Post-vaccination spike-specific CD8+ and CD4+ T cell responses reportedly had substantial breadth.

Clones were read by immunoSEQ multiplex PCR, and TCRdb kept only the in-frame ones, dropping some. The sample carries about 420,000 clones, roughly 90% recorded once. From germline, CDR1 is LGHNA and CDR2 YSLEER. The CDR3 is 14 residues long. Trimming pared 4 bases from V and 0 bases from J, leaving 10 bases between. Treatment noted: roughly 19 received Ad26.COV2.S at low or high dose, single or two shots; about five received placebo; per-sample allocation not given. Day 63 after the first vaccine or placebo injection was the time point for sampling. This rearrangement joins TRBV4-3 to TRBJ2-7; D gene uncertain. The input for sequencing was peripheral blood, taken in a trial of Ad26.COV2.S vaccine versus placebo. The sequence was collected from a person aged 18-65 years who received the Ad26.COV2.S COVID-19 vaccine or a placebo. The CDR3 DNA reads as TGCGCCAGCAGCCTCCGGCCTAGCTCCTACGAGCAGTACTTC. Translated: CASSLRPSSYEQYF.